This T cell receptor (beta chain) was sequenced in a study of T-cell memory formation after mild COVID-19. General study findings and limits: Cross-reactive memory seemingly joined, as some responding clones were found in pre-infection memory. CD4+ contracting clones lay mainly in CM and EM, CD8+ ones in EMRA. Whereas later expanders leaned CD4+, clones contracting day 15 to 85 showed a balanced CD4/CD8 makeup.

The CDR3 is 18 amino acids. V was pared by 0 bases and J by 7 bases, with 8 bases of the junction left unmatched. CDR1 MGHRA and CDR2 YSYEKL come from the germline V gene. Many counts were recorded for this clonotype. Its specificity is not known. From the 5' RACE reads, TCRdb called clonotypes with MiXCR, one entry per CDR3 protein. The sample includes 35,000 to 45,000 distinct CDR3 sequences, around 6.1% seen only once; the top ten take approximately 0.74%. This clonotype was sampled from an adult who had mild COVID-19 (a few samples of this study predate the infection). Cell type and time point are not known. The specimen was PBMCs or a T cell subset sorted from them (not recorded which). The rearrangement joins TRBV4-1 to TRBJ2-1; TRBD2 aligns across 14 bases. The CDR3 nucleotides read TGCGCCAGCAGCCAAGACGGGCGTGGACTAGCGGGGGGTAATGAGCAGTTCTTC. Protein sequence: CASSQDGRGLAGGNEQFF.